The next 25 T cell receptor beta chains were all read from a single sample in a study of cytomegalovirus exposure and HLA in healthy donors. The PCR was carried out with 60 Vbeta primers and 13 Jbeta primers. Here immunoSEQ multiplex PCR was the method, and the copy in TCRdb shows in-frame clones only, minus some. The sample yields roughly 97,000 clones, more than 75% seen once. The sequenced sample consisted of PBMCs. All receptors come from a woman between 18 and 30 years old in good health and CMV-seropositive.

This clone came up a few times. The CDR3 bases are TGCGCCAGCAGCTCCACTAGCTTGGGAGCTAAGGATACGCAGTATTTT. Its protein is CASSSTSLGAKDTQYF. The chain is built from TRBV5-1 and TRBJ2-3; tentatively, D is TRBD2 (6 bases). CDR3 length: 16 residues. Trimming removed 3 bases from V and 6 bases from J, with 20 bases in between. Looked up from germline, CDR1 is SGHRS and CDR2 is YFSETQ.

The chain is built from TRBV7-3 and TRBJ2-1; 10 bases line up with TRBD2. With V trimmed by 5 bases and J by 5 bases, 6 bases remained unmatched. Germline loops: CDR1 SGHTA, CDR2 FQGTGA. The CDR3 loop spans 15 amino acids. The CDR3 here is CASSLPGLAHNEQFF. CDR3 DNA sequence: TGTGCCAGCAGCCTCCCGGGACTAGCGCACAATGAGCAGTTCTTC.

This rearrangement joins TRBV30 to TRBJ2-7; D perhaps matches TRBD1 (7 bases). Looked up from germline, CDR1 is GTSNPN and CDR2 is SVGIG (reference sequence). Trimming removed 3 bases at V and 6 bases at J, with 15 bases between. CDR3 size: 13 residues. CDR3 amino acids: CAWSARQGGEQYF. Written as DNA, the CDR3 is TGTGCCTGGAGCGCTCGCCAGGGGGGCGAGCAGTACTTC.

The V call is TRBV4-2, the J call TRBJ2-7; TRBD2 is a possible D gene (5 bases). CDR3 length: 15 amino acids. Germline V gene sequence: CDR1 LGHNA, CDR2 YNFKEQ. The germline V and J ends were trimmed by 1 base and 6 bases, with 16 bases remaining between them. The CDR3 sequence is CASSQALEGYSEQYF. The DNA of the CDR3 is TGTGCCAGCAGCCAAGCTCTAGAGGGATATAGCGAGCAGTACTTC.

CDR3 sequence (DNA): TGTGCCAGCAGCGTAGAAGGGACAGTATACAATGAGCAGTTCTTC. This sequence encodes CASSVEGTVYNEQFF. The chain links TRBV9 to TRBJ2-1; TRBD1 aligns across 7 bases. Trimming cost V 0 bases and J 4 bases; bases outside gene matches: 4. The CDR3 contains 15 residues. Germline CDR1 and CDR2: SGDLS and YYNGEE.

On this clone itself: The likely explanation is a read error, given a far larger clone one base away. The V and J genes are TRBV7-2 and TRBJ1-1; D is ambiguous. Looked up from germline, CDR1 is SGHTA and CDR2 is FQGNSA. The V end was cut by 5 bases, the J end by 5 bases, with 15 bases between. The CDR3 is 14 residues long. This CDR3 is CASSLFIGDTEAFF. Written as DNA, the CDR3 is TGTGCCAGCAGCCTTTTCATCGGGGATACTGAAGCTTTCTTT.

This chain connects TRBV30 to TRBJ2-1; 8 bases agree with TRBD2. Per germline, CDR1 GTSNPN and CDR2 SVGIG (reference sequence). The CDR3 totals 14 residues. With V trimmed by 4 bases and J by 9 bases, 11 bases remained unmatched. This chain's CDR3 is CAWTNLAGRSEQFF. CDR3 DNA sequence: TGTGCCTGGACCAACCTAGCGGGCAGAAGTGAGCAGTTCTTC.

Concerning this clone: A read error may account for a junction end that differs from germline. This chain links TRBV28 with TRBJ2-3, with D maybe TRBD2 (8 bases). CDR1 and CDR2 from the germline V gene are MDHEN and SYDVKM. This CDR3 region has 13 residues. The CDR3 DNA follows: TGTGCCAGCAGTTACTCGGACAGGTTGAGGACTAGCTTT. Its protein product is CASSYSDRLRTSF.

CDR3 sequence: CASSPLPGQGNGYTF. The DNA of the CDR3 is TGTGCCAGCTCACCCCTTCCGGGACAGGGTAATGGCTACACCTTC. The V gene is TRBV18, the J gene TRBJ1-2, with TRBD1 identical over 9 bases. The CDR3 sequence is 15 residues long. Trimming at V came to 3 bases and at J to 6 bases, leaving 8 bases not matched to a gene. The germline V gene has CDR1 KGHSH and CDR2 LQKENI.

The chain links TRBV14 to TRBJ2-7; TRBD1 agrees at 8 bases. CDR1 is SGHDN and CDR2 is FVKESK in the germline V gene. J lost 7 bases, V lost 1 base, and 6 bases had no gene match. The CDR3 spans 14 residues. In DNA, the CDR3 is TGTGCCAGCAGCCAAGCTGGACAGGGAGCAGAGCAGTACTTC. Protein sequence: CASSQAGQGAEQYF.

The rearrangement links TRBV6-6 to TRBJ1-5, with TRBD1 matching 7 bases. With 6 bases clipped from V and 0 bases from J, the junction kept 8 bases outside the gene matches. Germline loops: CDR1 MNHNY, CDR2 SVGAGI (reference sequence). This CDR3 has 16 residues. The CDR3 nucleotides are TGTGCCAGCAGCTCAAACAGGGGTCCTAGCAATCAGCCCCAGCATTTT. Amino acid sequence: CASSSNRGPSNQPQHF.

V is TRBV7-9 and J is TRBJ1-2; D gene uncertain. Trimming took 6 bases from V and 2 from J, leaving 10 bases between them. Germline lookup yields CDR1 SEHNR and CDR2 FQNEAQ (reference sequence). The CDR3 runs 13 residues. The CDR3 DNA is TGTGCCAGCAGGTCTGCGGGCAACTATGGCTACACCTTC. It encodes CASRSAGNYGYTF.

V gene TRBV9 combines with J gene TRBJ2-5; 7 positions agree with TRBD2. Germline trimming cut 1 base from V and 5 bases from J; bases unmatched to any gene: 2. The CDR3 contains 13 residues. Germline CDR1 and CDR2: SGDLS and YYNGEE. Here the CDR3 reads CASSVNGGETQYF. DNA for the CDR3: TGTGCCAGCAGCGTAAACGGGGGGGAGACCCAGTACTTC. Full variable domain (outside the CDR3, taken from reference TRBV9 and TRBJ2-5): DSGVTQTPKHLITATGQRVTLRCSPRSGDLSVYWYQQSLDQGLQFLIQYYNGEERAKGNILERFSAQQFPDLHSELNLSSLELGDSALYFCASSVNGGETQYFGPGTRLLVL.

This clone has only a few counts. The chain is built from TRBV4-2 and TRBJ2-1; the D gene is possibly TRBD2 (6 bases). The CDR3 is 16 residues long. V lost 2 bases and J lost 3, with 14 bases in between. From germline, CDR1 is LGHNA and CDR2 YNFKEQ. CDR3 bases: TGTGCCAGCAGCCAATGGGCGGGAACGGGCTACAATGAGCAGTTCTTC. This gives the protein CASSQWAGTGYNEQFF.

This sequence joins TRBV28 and TRBJ1-5; 12 bases agree with TRBD1. CDR3 size: 19 residues. The junction had 9 bases not matched to a gene; V was cut back by 1 base and J by 2 bases. Germline CDR1 and CDR2: MDHEN and SYDVKM. CDR3: CASSLYGTGGRIGNQPQHF. DNA of the CDR3: TGTGCCAGCAGTTTATACGGGACAGGGGGCCGTATAGGCAATCAGCCCCAGCATTTT.

The V gene is TRBV4-2, the J gene TRBJ2-3; 10 bases are a match to TRBD2. The ends lost 6 bases at V and 8 bases at J; junction bases unmatched: 14. This CDR3 has 16 residues. CDR1 and CDR2 (germline): LGHNA, YNFKEQ. The CDR3 is CASSDGLAESLGTQYF. DNA for the CDR3: TGTGCCAGCAGTGATGGACTAGCGGAAAGTTTAGGTACGCAGTATTTT.

The genes are TRBV30 and TRBJ1-1, with a tentative D call TRBD1 (5 bases). The V and J ends lost 4 bases and 1 base respectively, with 13 bases between them. CDR3 length equals 14 residues. From germline, CDR1 is GTSNPN and CDR2 SVGIG (reference sequence). For the CDR3, the DNA is TGTGCCTGGATTCTCGGGACTTCGAACACTGAAGCTTTCTTT. Encoded protein: CAWILGTSNTEAFF. The entire variable domain, with the rest obtained from reference TRBV30 and TRBJ1-1, is as follows: SQTIHQWPATLVQPVGSPLSLECTVEGTSNPNLYWYRQAAGRGLQLLFYSVGIGQISSEVPQNLSASRPQDRQFILSSKKLLLSDSGFYLCAWILGTSNTEAFFGQGTRLTVV.

This clone was counted only a few times. This chain's CDR3 is CASSYWAGGNEKLFF. The CDR3 nucleotides are TGTGCCAGCAGTTACTGGGCCGGAGGGAATGAAAAACTGTTTTTT. The rearrangement joins TRBV6-5 to TRBJ1-4, with no clear D. The length of the CDR3 is 15 residues. The germline gives CDR1 MNHEY, CDR2 SVGAGI. V was cut by 1 base and J by 5 bases, with 11 bases left in between.

The chain combines TRBV9 with TRBJ2-5; 12 bases map to TRBD2. The CDR3 totals 15 residues. Trimming at V came to 4 bases and at J to 3 bases, leaving 4 bases not matched to a gene. Per the germline V gene, CDR1 is SGDLS and CDR2 is YYNGEE. This chain's CDR3 is CASSPRLAGEETQYF. DNA of the CDR3: TGTGCCAGCAGCCCAAGACTAGCGGGAGAAGAGACCCAGTACTTC.

This clone was counted a single time. The CDR3 DNA sequence: TGTGCCAGTAGTCTGGGACAGGGTGGAGGTCAGCCCCAGCATTTT. Amino acid sequence: CASSLGQGGGQPQHF. The chain recombines TRBV19 with TRBJ1-5; TRBD1 agrees at 9 bases. V dropped 5 bases and J dropped 6; count of bases not matched to a gene: 8. This CDR3 spans 15 amino acids. The germline V gene encodes CDR1 LNHDA and CDR2 SQIVND (reference sequence).

CDR3 in DNA: TGTGCCAGCAGTCGACAGGGAAGCGGCACCAGGTACGAGCAGTACTTC. It is translated as CASSRQGSGTRYEQYF. The chain has TRBV28 and TRBJ2-7; 7 positions match TRBD1. Germline loops: CDR1 MDHEN, CDR2 SYDVKM. This CDR3 comprises 16 residues. The junction had 14 bases not matched to a gene; V was cut back by 5 bases and J by 4 bases.

This chain's CDR3 is CASSLAGTEETQYF. The CDR3 DNA sequence: TGTGCCAGCAGCTTGGCCGGGACAGAAGAGACCCAGTACTTC. The V call is TRBV5-5, the J call TRBJ2-5, with TRBD1 identical over 7 bases. J lost 3 bases, V lost 0 bases, and 2 bases had no gene match. Germline V gives CDR1 SGHKS, CDR2 YYEKEE (reference sequence). The CDR3 length is 14 residues.

The chain uses TRBV19 and TRBJ2-2; 8 nucleotides agree with TRBD1. CDR1 is LNHDA and CDR2 is SQIVND in the germline V gene (reference sequence). This CDR3 comprises 15 residues. J was trimmed by 3 bases and V by 2 bases; bases with no gene match: 2. CDR3 residues: CASSIQGADTGELFF. The CDR3 DNA reads TGTGCCAGTAGTATACAGGGGGCTGACACCGGGGAGCTGTTTTTT.

J is TRBJ2-2 and V is TRBV28; D perhaps matches TRBD1 (6 bases). The CDR3 is 18 amino acids. Germline V gives CDR1 MDHEN, CDR2 SYDVKM. V was shortened by 1 base and J by 1 base, with 16 bases between the two germline ends. The CDR3 DNA reads TGTGCCAGCAGTTTATTCGGGACGGGACACGAGAACACCGGGGAGCTGTTTTTT. Translation gives CASSLFGTGHENTGELFF. Full variable domain (missing parts from reference TRBV28 and TRBJ2-2): DVKVTQSSRYLVKRTGEKVFLECVQDMDHENMFWYRQDPGLGLRLIYFSYDVKMKEKGDIPEGYSVSREKKERFSLILESASTNQTSMYLCASSLFGTGHENTGELFFGEGSRLTVL.

This clone has only one observation. The chain uses TRBV29-1 and TRBJ1-1; 9 bases align to TRBD1. Germline loops: CDR1 SQVTM, CDR2 ANQGSEA. The V and J ends lost 7 bases and 1 base, in that order; junction bases with no gene match: 10. This CDR3 spans 15 amino acids. CDR3 protein: CSALRGTGPNTEAFF. The CDR3 coding sequence is TGCAGCGCCTTAAGGGGGACAGGGCCGAACACTGAAGCTTTCTTT.